This TCR beta chain emerged from a study of blood T cell repertoires in COVID-19. Turning to the study itself: Both acute and convalescent COVID-19 samples were obtained from the United States, Italy and Spain. PBMCs, B-cell-depleted T cells, or T cells provided the cDNA or gDNA that made up the material.

The CDR3 is 19 amino acids. V shed 0 bases, J shed 0 bases, and the junction held 11 bases outside the gene matches. Germline CDR1 SGHRS, CDR2 YFSETQ. Original processing notes: Cell counts per sample came from amplifying reference gene primers. Profiling relied on immunoSEQ multiplex PCR, and the TCRdb table lists in-frame clones only, not all of them. V, J and clone size are taken as reported in that table, and D and trimming were inferred from the DNA itself. Of 250,000 to 350,000 clones listed, around 89% were seen once; the top ten hold more than 6.5%. The V and J genes are TRBV5-1 and TRBJ2-1, with 8 nucleotides matching TRBD2. Sequences were obtained from peripheral blood. This receptor was obtained from a woman aged 30 to 39 who had recovered from COVID-19. DNA of the CDR3: TGCGCCAGCAGCTTGGCCTCCAGCGGGGGCCCAGCCTCCTACAATGAGCAGTTCTTC. It translates to CASSLASSGGPASYNEQFF.